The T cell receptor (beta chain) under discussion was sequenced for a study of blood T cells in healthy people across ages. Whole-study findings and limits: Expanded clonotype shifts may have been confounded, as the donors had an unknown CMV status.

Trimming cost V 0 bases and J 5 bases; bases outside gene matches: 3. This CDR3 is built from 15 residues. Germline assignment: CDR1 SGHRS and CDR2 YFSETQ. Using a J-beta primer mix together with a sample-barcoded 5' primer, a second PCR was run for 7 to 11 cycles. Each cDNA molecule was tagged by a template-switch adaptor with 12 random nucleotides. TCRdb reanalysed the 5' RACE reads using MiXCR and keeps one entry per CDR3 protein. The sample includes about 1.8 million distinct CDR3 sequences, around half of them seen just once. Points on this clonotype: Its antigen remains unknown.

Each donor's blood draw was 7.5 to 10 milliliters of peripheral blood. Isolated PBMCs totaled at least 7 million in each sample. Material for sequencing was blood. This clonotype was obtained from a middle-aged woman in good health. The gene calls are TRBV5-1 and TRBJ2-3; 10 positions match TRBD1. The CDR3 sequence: CASSLGTGGKDTQYF. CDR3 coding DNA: TGCGCCAGCAGCTTGGGGACAGGGGGTAAAGATACGCAGTATTTT.